The 10 T cell receptor beta chains below were found in one sample sequenced in a study of blood T cell repertoires in COVID-19. This table comes from immunoSEQ multiplex PCR, and its TCRdb copy is limited to in-frame clones, with some not included. Of hundreds of thousands of clones listed, approximately 86% are singletons. The sequenced sample was peripheral blood. These receptors were obtained from a woman aged 25-40 years who had recovered from COVID-19.

A word on this clone: The sample carries other DNA sequences with the same CDR3. The chain employs TRBV28 and TRBJ1-1; weak D call: TRBD1 (6 bases). V was trimmed by 4 bases and J by 3 bases, leaving 6 bases between them. CDR3 length equals 12 residues. Germline V gene sequence: CDR1 MDHEN, CDR2 SYDVKM. The CDR3 spells CASSSGDTEAFF. The CDR3, as DNA: TGTGCCAGCAGTTCAGGGGACACTGAAGCTTTCTTT.

This clone was found once. The V and J genes are TRBV10-1 and TRBJ2-2; 9 bases are a match to TRBD1. Germline CDR1 WNHNN, CDR2 SYGVQD (reference sequence). After removal of 6 bases from V and 6 bases from J, the junction contained 5 bases not matched to a gene. CDR3 length: 14 amino acids. The CDR3 loop reads CASSYDRGAGELFF. The CDR3 nucleotides are TGCGCCAGCAGCTATGACAGGGGGGCCGGGGAGCTGTTTTTT.

This sequence joins TRBV29-1 and TRBJ2-1; 9 nucleotides line up with TRBD1. This CDR3 is 13 amino acids long. Per the germline V gene, CDR1 is SQVTM and CDR2 is ANQGSEA. J gave up 7 bases and V 5 bases, and 6 bases lay outside the gene matches. Here the CDR3 DNA reads TGCAGCGTTTTGGGACAGGGTGTGAATGAGCAGTTCTTC. Its translation is CSVLGQGVNEQFF.

The chain joins TRBV30 to TRBJ2-7; 7 nucleotides agree with TRBD1. The junction had 8 bases not matched to a gene; V was cut back by 3 bases and J by 9 bases. The CDR3 contains 12 residues. Germline V gene sequence: CDR1 GTSNPN, CDR2 SVGIG (reference sequence). CDR3 sequence: CAWSPDRQGQYF. CDR3 in DNA: TGTGCCTGGAGCCCGGACAGGCAAGGGCAGTACTTC.

The genes are TRBV9 and TRBJ2-7; D remains unclear. The germline V gene has CDR1 SGDLS and CDR2 YYNGEE. This CDR3 has 12 residues. The V gene lost 0 bases and the J gene lost 3 bases, with 4 bases spanning the gap. The chain's CDR3 is CASSVARYEQYF. In DNA, the CDR3 is TGTGCCAGCAGCGTAGCGCGCTACGAGCAGTACTTC.

This rearrangement joins TRBV7-2 to TRBJ1-6; the match to TRBD1 covers 7 bases. Germline lookup yields CDR1 SGHTA and CDR2 FQGNSA. The CDR3 covers 15 residues. Trimming cost V 1 base and J 8 bases; bases outside gene matches: 5. CDR3 nucleotides: TGTGCCAGCAGCTTAGGCGACAGGGCGTATTCACCCCTCCACTTT. It specifies CASSLGDRAYSPLHF.

The V gene is TRBV2, the J gene TRBJ2-6, with unresolved D. Germline CDR1 and CDR2: SNHLY and FYNNEI. V lost 6 bases to trimming and J lost 0 bases, with 6 bases between them. The CDR3 totals 14 residues. This CDR3 is CASRLISGANVLTF. The CDR3 DNA is TGTGCCAGCAGACTCATCTCTGGGGCCAACGTCCTGACTTTC. Supplemented by reference TRBV2 and TRBJ2-6, the full variable domain reads EPEVTQTPSHQVTQMGQEVILRCVPISNHLYFYWYRQILGQKVEFLVSFYNNEISEKSEIFDDQFSVERPDGSNFTLKIRSTKLEDSAMYFCASRLISGANVLTFGAGSRLTVL.

This clone has only one observation. V usage is TRBV3-1 (or the pseudogene TRBV3-2) and J usage is TRBJ2-5; 10 bases align to TRBD1. Trimming took 0 bases from V and 3 from J; bases not matched to a gene: 4. Germline CDR1 reads LGHDT; CDR2 reads YNNKEL (reference sequence). The CDR3 has 16 amino acids. CDR3 region: CASSQDRDRGEETQYF. Written as DNA, the CDR3 is TGTGCCAGCAGCCAAGATCGGGACAGGGGAGAAGAGACCCAGTACTTC.

This clone showed up just once. Other DNA sequences in the same sample also yield this CDR3. V and J are TRBV18 and TRBJ1-5; D not certain. The CDR3 sequence is 13 residues long. V shed 3 bases and J shed 5 bases, with 8 bases lying between them. Germline V lookup: CDR1 KGHSH, CDR2 LQKENI. The CDR3 region has the DNA TGTGCCAGCTCACCGGATCGGGATCAGCCCCAGCATTTT. This sequence encodes CASSPDRDQPQHF. Based on the CDR3 plus reference TRBV18 and TRBJ1-5, the full variable domain is NAGVMQNPRHLVRRRGQEARLRCSPMKGHSHVYWYRQLPEEGLKFMVYLQKENIIDESGMPKERFSAEFPKEGPSILRIQQVVRGDSAAYFCASSPDRDQPQHFGDGTRLSIL.

The chain recombines TRBV6-5 with TRBJ2-7, with a weak D call TRBD1 (7 bases). This CDR3 has 15 amino acids. Germline CDR1 MNHEY, CDR2 SVGAGI. Trimming took off 0 bases at V and 2 bases at J, with 11 bases between the two ends. Here the CDR3 DNA reads TGTGCCAGCAGTTACTCCCAGGGGGGCCCCTACGAGCAGTACTTC. It specifies CASSYSQGGPYEQYF.